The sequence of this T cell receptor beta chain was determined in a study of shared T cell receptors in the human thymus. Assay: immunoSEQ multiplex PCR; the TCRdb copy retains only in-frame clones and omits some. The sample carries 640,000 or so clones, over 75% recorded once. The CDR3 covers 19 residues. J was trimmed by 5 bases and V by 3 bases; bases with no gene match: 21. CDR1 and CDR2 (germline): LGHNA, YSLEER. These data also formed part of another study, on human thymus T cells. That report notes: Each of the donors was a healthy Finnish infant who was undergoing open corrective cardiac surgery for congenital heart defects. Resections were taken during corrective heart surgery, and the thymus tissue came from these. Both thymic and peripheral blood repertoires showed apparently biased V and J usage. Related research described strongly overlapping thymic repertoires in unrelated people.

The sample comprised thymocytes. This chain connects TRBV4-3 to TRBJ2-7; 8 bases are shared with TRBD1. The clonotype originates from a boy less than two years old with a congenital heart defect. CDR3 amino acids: CASSHHTTDRVYYSNEQYF. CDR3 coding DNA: TGCGCCAGCAGCCACCACACTACGGACAGGGTGTATTACAGCAACGAGCAGTACTTC.